The 18 T cell receptor beta chains reported below all come from one sample, sequenced in a study of T cells in localized non-small cell lung cancer. The protocol was immunoSEQ multiplex PCR, while the TCRdb copy is restricted to in-frame clones and leaves out a portion. The table has around 7,200 clones, about 94% seen once. This material consisted of peripheral blood, taken before any cancer treatment. The source of these receptors is a woman aged 40-69 years with stage I lung adenocarcinoma.

This rearrangement joins TRBV19 to TRBJ1-2, with 9 nucleotides matching TRBD1. Germline CDR1 and CDR2: LNHDA and SQIVND (reference sequence). The ends lost 6 bases at V and 1 base at J; junction bases unmatched: 6. The CDR3 totals 15 residues. The chain's CDR3 is CASSPWDRDNYGYTF. DNA of the CDR3: TGTGCCAGTAGCCCGTGGGACAGGGATAACTATGGCTACACCTTC.

This chain joins TRBV19 and TRBJ1-2; 10 bases agree with TRBD1. J was trimmed by 3 bases and V by 9 bases; bases with no gene match: 7. The CDR3 contains 14 residues. Germline CDR1 is LNHDA and CDR2 is SQIVND (reference sequence). In nucleotides, the CDR3 is TGTGCCAGCAGGGACAGGGGAAACGACTATGGCTACACCTTC. Translated, it gives CASRDRGNDYGYTF.

The rearrangement uses TRBV19 and TRBJ1-2; the match to TRBD1 covers 10 bases. Germline trimming cut 11 bases from V and 3 bases from J; bases unmatched to any gene: 12. CDR1 is LNHDA, CDR2 SQIVND, per germline (reference sequence). The CDR3 length is 15 residues. In DNA, the CDR3 is TGTGCCTCCAACGACAGGGGGCGGAAGGACTATGGCTACACCTTC. Translated, it gives CASNDRGRKDYGYTF.

The CDR3 loop is CASRIVPGEGYEQYF. CDR3 bases: TGTGCCAGCAGAATCGTGCCAGGGGAGGGCTACGAGCAGTACTTC. This chain links TRBV6-5 with TRBJ2-7; a weak D match, TRBD2 (7 bases). CDR1 and CDR2 from the germline V gene are MNHEY and SVGAGI. V lost 6 bases to trimming and J lost 3 bases, with 18 bases between them. CDR3 length equals 15 residues.

The chain recombines TRBV5-3 with TRBJ1-4; weak D call: TRBD1 (6 bases). TRBV5-3 is placed among ORFs of uncertain function. The V and J ends lost 2 bases and 0 bases respectively, with 14 bases between them. The CDR3 is made up of 17 amino acids. The CDR3 protein is CARSFGGHNATNEKLFF. In DNA form, the CDR3 reads TGTGCCAGAAGCTTTGGGGGACACAACGCAACTAATGAAAAACTGTTTTTT.

The chain uses TRBV4-1 and TRBJ2-3; 9 bases are a match to TRBD1. Germline CDR1 and CDR2: MGHRA and YSYEKL. The CDR3 is made up of 16 amino acids. V lost 0 bases to trimming and J lost 6 bases; unmatched junction nucleotides: 7. The CDR3 here is CASSQETGGNVDTQYF. In nucleotides, the CDR3 is TGCGCCAGCAGCCAAGAGACAGGGGGGAACGTGGATACGCAGTATTTT.

The gene calls are TRBV10-3 and TRBJ2-3; D unclear. From germline, CDR1 is ENHRY and CDR2 SYGVKD. This CDR3 region has 15 residues. V lost 2 bases and J lost 6, with 15 bases in between. In DNA, the CDR3 is TGTGCCATCAGTGAGGAGGTCCGAAATAAGGATACGCAGTATTTT. It specifies CAISEEVRNKDTQYF.

The rearrangement links TRBV4-1 to TRBJ1-5; no reliable D call. The CDR3 is made up of 15 amino acids. Trimming cost V 1 base and J 0 bases, with 7 bases left between them. CDR1 and CDR2 (germline): MGHRA, YSYEKL. The CDR3 region has the DNA TGCGCCAGCAGCCAAGGCGGATATAGCAATCAGCCCCAGCATTTT. Encoded protein: CASSQGGYSNQPQHF.

This sequence joins TRBV20-1 and TRBJ2-1; D gene unclear. The V gene's germline CDR1 is DFQATT and CDR2 SNEGSKA (reference sequence). V lost 0 bases and J 11 bases, leaving 8 bases between the germline ends. CDR3 size: 11 residues. The CDR3 loop is CSARERTQQFF. The CDR3 nucleotides read TGCAGTGCTAGAGAGCGAACACAGCAGTTCTTC.

The CDR3 DNA sequence: TGTGCCAGCAGCCTCGGACCGTCGCCCTCCTACGAGCAGTACTTC. Translating it yields CASSLGPSPSYEQYF. V is TRBV7-2 and J is TRBJ2-7; D remains ambiguous. CDR1 is SGHTA, CDR2 FQGNSA, per germline. Deletions cut 5 bases from V and 0 bases from J, with 14 bases between. The CDR3 totals 15 residues.

This chain joins TRBV6-5 and TRBJ1-2, with D possibly being TRBD1 (5 bases). Trimming shortened V by 0 bases and J by 8 bases, and 10 bases separated the two germline ends. The CDR3 sequence is 13 residues long. Looked up from germline, CDR1 is MNHEY and CDR2 is SVGAGI. Here the CDR3 reads CASSYSRGRGYTF. The CDR3 DNA follows: TGTGCCAGCAGTTACTCGAGGGGACGAGGCTACACCTTC.

This sequence joins TRBV6-5 and TRBJ2-7; no clear D. Trimming took off 6 bases at V and 8 bases at J, with 14 bases between the two ends. The CDR3 contains 12 residues. From germline, CDR1 is MNHEY and CDR2 SVGAGI. CDR3 in DNA: TGTGCCAGCAGCTCAGCCTCCGACAAGCAGTACTTC. Its protein product is CASSSASDKQYF.

CDR3 nucleotides: TGTGCCAGCAGCGTGCGGGGAATCTCAGGGGACCAGTACTTC. Its translation is CASSVRGISGDQYF. This chain uses TRBV9 with TRBJ2-5; D tentatively reads TRBD1 or TRBD2 (6 bases each). CDR1 is SGDLS and CDR2 is YYNGEE in the germline V gene. The CDR3 spans 14 residues. V shed 2 bases and J shed 10 bases, with 18 bases lying between them. The full variable domain, rest sourced from reference TRBV9 and TRBJ2-5, is DSGVTQTPKHLITATGQRVTLRCSPRSGDLSVYWYQQSLDQGLQFLIQYYNGEERAKGNILERFSAQQFPDLHSELNLSSLELGDSALYFCASSVRGISGDQYFGPGTRLLVL.

The chain employs TRBV2 and TRBJ2-1; D is unclear. CDR1 and CDR2 (germline): SNHLY, FYNNEI. Trimming pared 8 bases from V and 0 bases from J, leaving 5 bases between. This CDR3 has 12 amino acids. CDR3: CASVPSYNEQFF. The CDR3 DNA reads TGTGCCAGCGTCCCCTCCTACAATGAGCAGTTCTTC.

The genes are TRBV6-1 and TRBJ2-3, with 12 bases fitting TRBD2. This CDR3 contains 15 residues. The junction had 9 bases not matched to a gene; V was cut back by 6 bases and J by 8 bases. Germline V gene lookup returns CDR1 MNHNS and CDR2 SASEGT. The CDR3 loop is CASSPTSGRSRTQYF. CDR3 bases: TGTGCCAGCAGCCCGACTAGCGGGAGATCTCGTACGCAGTATTTT.

The chain links TRBV18 to TRBJ1-2; a weak D match, TRBD1 (6 bases). The CDR3 sequence is 14 residues long. Germline lookup yields CDR1 KGHSH and CDR2 LQKENI. V dropped 4 bases and J dropped 4 bases, with 13 bases sitting between them. CDR3 amino acids: CASSQGRGPYGYTF. The CDR3 DNA follows: TGTGCCAGCTCACAAGGCCGGGGGCCCTATGGCTACACCTTC.

This clone occurred once. This chain uses TRBV19 with TRBJ2-2; TRBD1 matches at 10 bases. The CDR3 covers 17 residues. Looked up from germline, CDR1 is LNHDA and CDR2 is SQIVND (reference sequence). V lost 10 bases, J lost 8 bases, and 19 bases stayed unmatched. The CDR3 sequence: CATHTGWGQGKSGELFF. DNA for the CDR3: TGTGCCACTCATACAGGGTGGGGACAGGGGAAATCAGGGGAGCTGTTTTTT.

This clone was detected once. The CDR3 DNA sequence: TGTGCCAGCGTAGGGACCGCTGAGGGAAAACTGTTTTTT. It is translated as CASVGTAEGKLFF. The rearrangement joins TRBV2 to TRBJ1-4, with D maybe TRBD1 (5 bases). This CDR3 spans 13 amino acids. CDR1 and CDR2 (germline): SNHLY, FYNNEI. The V end lost 8 bases, the J end lost 10 bases, and 17 bases lay between the germline ends.